This entry features one TCR beta chain sequence. The data originate from a study of blood T cell repertoires in COVID-19. The CDR3 has 13 amino acids. Trimming stripped 5 bases from V and 0 bases from J, with 5 bases between. CDR1 is SEHNR, CDR2 FQNEAQ, per germline (reference sequence). In the original processing: Amplified reference gene primers provided the basis for estimating nucleated cell counts. The data were produced by immunoSEQ multiplex PCR, yet TCRdb's version contains in-frame clones alone and is incomplete. The V and J calls and clone size come from that table; D and trimming were worked out from the DNA. Among fewer than 250,000 clones listed, around four fifths were seen once. Seattle-derived patients entered the study during active infection and were followed longitudinally.

The sequenced sample was peripheral blood. The gene calls are TRBV7-9 and TRBJ1-3; D is ambiguous. This TCR came from a woman at least 80 years old with COVID-19, enrolled during active disease. The CDR3 bases are TGTGCCAGCAGCCCCCTCTCTGGAAACACCATATATTTT. This gives the protein CASSPLSGNTIYF.